Presented here are 28 T cell receptor beta chains from one specimen sequenced in a study of CD8 T cell repertoires and HIV-1 epitope variants. TCRdb's copy holds only in-frame clones and misses some; the assay was immunoSEQ multiplex PCR. The table includes 90,000 or so clones, roughly 80% detected once. Sequenced material: uncultured baseline CD8+ T cells from peripheral blood mononuclear cells (PBMCs). These receptors were collected from a male donor with HIV.

This chain links TRBV29-1 with TRBJ2-3; TRBD1 aligns across 10 bases. The CDR3 consists of 14 residues. Germline V lookup: CDR1 SQVTM, CDR2 ANQGSEA. The CDR3 DNA reads TGCAGTGCAACCGGGACAGGGGACACAGATACGCAGTATTTT. Translated: CSATGTGDTDTQYF.

The chain recombines TRBV6-1 with TRBJ2-2; D perhaps matches TRBD1 (6 bases). V was cut by 4 bases and J by 1 base, with 10 bases left in between. The CDR3 length is 15 residues. Germline CDR1 reads MNHNS; CDR2 reads SASEGT. CDR3 nucleotide sequence: TGTGCCAGCAGTGTCAAAGGGGGGAACACCGGGGAGCTGTTTTTT. The encoded protein is CASSVKGGNTGELFF.

The V call is TRBV29-1, the J call TRBJ1-1; D is unresolved. Trimming left V 6 bases short and J 5 bases short, with 13 bases between. Germline assignment: CDR1 SQVTM and CDR2 ANQGSEA. The CDR3 is 12 residues long. The CDR3 nucleotides read TGCAGCGTCGTGGGAAGTACTACTGAAGCTTTCTTT. Protein sequence: CSVVGSTTEAFF.

V gene TRBV9 combines with J gene TRBJ2-1, with D uncertain. Germline lookup yields CDR1 SGDLS and CDR2 YYNGEE. The CDR3 sequence is 13 residues long. Trimming shortened V by 2 bases and J by 9 bases, and 12 bases separated the two germline ends. The DNA for the CDR3 is TGTGCCAGCAGCGTGGCCACGAGTAGTGAGCAGTTCTTC. It encodes CASSVATSSEQFF. Full variable domain (rest looked up from reference TRBV9 and TRBJ2-1): DSGVTQTPKHLITATGQRVTLRCSPRSGDLSVYWYQQSLDQGLQFLIQYYNGEERAKGNILERFSAQQFPDLHSELNLSSLELGDSALYFCASSVATSSEQFFGPGTRLTVL.

This clone was counted a few times. The J gene is TRBJ1-2, the V gene TRBV30; weak D call: TRBD1 (6 bases). Germline values: CDR1 GTSNPN, CDR2 SVGIG (reference sequence). The germline V and J ends were trimmed by 1 base and 4 bases, with 13 bases remaining between them. This CDR3 region has 14 residues. CDR3: CAWSATGALYGYTF. The CDR3 DNA is TGTGCCTGGAGTGCGACAGGAGCCCTCTATGGCTACACCTTC.

This chain links TRBV28 with TRBJ1-1; unclear D gene. The V gene's germline CDR1 is MDHEN and CDR2 SYDVKM. CDR3 length: 13 residues. Trimming pared 8 bases from V and 6 bases from J, leaving 16 bases between. The CDR3 region is CASSHEHKPEAFF. The CDR3 nucleotides read TGTGCCAGCTCTCACGAACACAAACCTGAAGCTTTCTTT.

The chain couples TRBV6-5 to TRBJ2-5; possible D gene TRBD2, 6 bases. The germline V and J ends were trimmed by 6 bases and 5 bases, with 16 bases remaining between them. Germline V lookup: CDR1 MNHEY, CDR2 SVGAGI. The CDR3 has 14 amino acids. CDR3 region: CASRRGREAETQYF. The CDR3 region has the DNA TGTGCCAGCAGACGGGGCAGGGAGGCGGAGACCCAGTACTTC.

The genes are TRBV14 and TRBJ1-1; the D gene is possibly TRBD1 (5 bases). The V end lost 0 bases, the J end lost 13 bases, and 18 bases lay between the germline ends. Germline V gene sequence: CDR1 SGHDN, CDR2 FVKESK. This CDR3 spans 14 amino acids. Here the CDR3 reads CASSQDLQGGRCFF. In DNA form, the CDR3 reads TGTGCCAGCAGCCAAGATCTTCAGGGAGGGAGGTGTTTCTTT.

The gene calls are TRBV19 and TRBJ2-4, with a weak D call TRBD2 (6 bases). V dropped 3 bases and J dropped 0 bases, with 9 bases sitting between them. This CDR3 region has 15 residues. Germline CDR1 is LNHDA and CDR2 is SQIVND (reference sequence). This CDR3 is CASSIGGLAKNIQYF. CDR3 DNA: TGTGCCAGTAGTATTGGAGGGTTAGCCAAAAACATTCAGTACTTC. The whole variable domain, filled in from reference TRBV19 and TRBJ2-4, reads DGGITQSPKYLFRKEGQNVTLSCEQNLNHDAMYWYRQDPGQGLRLIYYSQIVNDFQKGDIAEGYSVSREKKESFPLTVTSAQKNPTAFYLCASSIGGLAKNIQYFGAGTRLSVL.

CDR3 nucleotides: TGCGCCAGCGGGTGGGACAGGGGTGAAAAACTGTTTTTT. Translated: CASGWDRGEKLFF. This rearrangement joins TRBV4-3 to TRBJ1-4; 10 bases align to TRBD1. In germline, CDR1 is LGHNA, CDR2 YSLEER. The junction had 4 bases not matched to a gene; V was cut back by 8 bases and J by 7 bases. CDR3 length: 13 residues.

The rearrangement joins TRBV5-1 to TRBJ1-6, with TRBD1 matching over 8 bases. CDR1 SGHRS and CDR2 YFSETQ come from the germline V gene. The V and J ends lost 0 bases and 2 bases, in that order; junction bases with no gene match: 7. This CDR3 contains 18 residues. The CDR3 bases are TGCGCCAGCAGCTTGGACGAGACAGGGGTGGCCTATAATTCACCCCTCCACTTT. Translated: CASSLDETGVAYNSPLHF.

This clone was counted a few times. V is TRBV27 and J is TRBJ2-2; the D gene could be TRBD1 or TRBD2 (5 bases each). The CDR3 has 17 residues. CDR1 and CDR2 (germline): MNHEY, SMNVEV (reference sequence). Trimming shortened V by 8 bases and J by 3 bases, and 22 bases separated the two germline ends. The CDR3 DNA reads as TGTGCCAGCGCCGTAGAAGTCTCGTGGGGGTACACCGGGGAGCTGTTTTTT. Encoded protein: CASAVEVSWGYTGELFF.

This clone was found a few times. The chain employs TRBV27 and TRBJ2-7; TRBD1 might be the D (6 bases). V lost 5 bases, J lost 2 bases, and 13 bases lay in between. The CDR3 contains 14 residues. Germline values: CDR1 MNHEY, CDR2 SMNVEV (reference sequence). CDR3 amino acids: CASSPQGIAYEQYF. In DNA form, the CDR3 reads TGTGCCAGCAGTCCCCAGGGGATAGCCTACGAGCAGTACTTC.

This chain uses TRBV27 with TRBJ2-2, with no clear D. Trimming took 5 bases from V and 0 from J, leaving 10 bases between them. Germline V gene sequence: CDR1 MNHEY, CDR2 SMNVEV (reference sequence). This CDR3 comprises 15 residues. The CDR3 region has the DNA TGTGCCAGCAGTCCCCGGGCCACGAACACCGGGGAGCTGTTTTTT. It is translated as CASSPRATNTGELFF.

V usage is TRBV6-5 and J usage is TRBJ1-2; 7 bases align to TRBD1. The germline V gene has CDR1 MNHEY and CDR2 SVGAGI. Trimming took 5 bases from V and 5 from J; bases not matched to a gene: 11. CDR3 size: 15 residues. The CDR3 spells CASSKGTELNYGYTF. Here the CDR3 DNA reads TGTGCCAGCAGTAAAGGGACAGAACTTAATTATGGCTACACCTTC.

This rearrangement joins TRBV28 to TRBJ2-7; 10 nucleotides align to TRBD2. The CDR3 extends over 16 amino acids. V was clipped by 3 bases and J by 3 bases; unmatched bases: 8. Germline-derived CDR1 and CDR2 are MDHEN and SYDVKM. CDR3 in amino acids: CASSFPGTSANYEQYF. CDR3 in DNA: TGTGCCAGCAGTTTTCCCGGGACTAGCGCAAACTACGAGCAGTACTTC. Filled out from reference TRBV28 and TRBJ2-7, the complete variable domain reads DVKVTQSSRYLVKRTGEKVFLECVQDMDHENMFWYRQDPGLGLRLIYFSYDVKMKEKGDIPEGYSVSREKKERFSLILESASTNQTSMYLCASSFPGTSANYEQYFGPGTRLTVT.

The CDR3: CASSQGGEHTDTQYF. The DNA for the CDR3 is TGCGCCAGCAGCCAAGGAGGGGAGCACACAGATACGCAGTATTTT. This rearrangement joins TRBV4-3 to TRBJ2-3; the D call may be TRBD1 or TRBD2 (5 bases each). Germline V gene sequence: CDR1 LGHNA, CDR2 YSLEER. This CDR3 is built from 15 residues. Trimming cost V 1 base and J 2 bases, with 10 bases left between them.

This chain connects TRBV6-5 to TRBJ2-7, with D perhaps matching TRBD1 or TRBD2 (5 bases each). Germline V CDR1 and CDR2: MNHEY, SVGAGI. CDR3 length: 15 residues. Trimming left V 7 bases short and J 2 bases short, with 18 bases between. The DNA of the CDR3 is TGTGCCAGCACCCCCCAATGGGGACCTGCCTACGAGCAGTACTTC. Its translation: CASTPQWGPAYEQYF.

This clone was recorded a few times. This chain joins TRBV9 and TRBJ1-4; D remains ambiguous. V was clipped by 0 bases and J by 4 bases, with 7 bases between them. The CDR3 contains 14 residues. CDR1 SGDLS and CDR2 YYNGEE come from the germline V gene. DNA for the CDR3: TGTGCCAGCAGCGTAGGTCCCGATAATGAAAAACTGTTTTTT. Protein product: CASSVGPDNEKLFF.

This sequence joins TRBV19 and TRBJ2-1; no definite D call. This CDR3 comprises 11 residues. Trimming took off 7 bases at V and 4 bases at J, with 5 bases between the two ends. Germline V gene data show CDR1 as LNHDA and CDR2 as SQIVND (reference sequence). CDR3 sequence reads: CASTQYNEQFF. Written as DNA, the CDR3 is TGTGCCAGTACCCAGTACAATGAGCAGTTCTTC.

This clone was observed a few times. V and J are TRBV7-3 and TRBJ1-2; unclear D gene. V was shortened by 2 bases and J by 7 bases, with 14 bases between the two germline ends. This CDR3 spans 14 amino acids. The germline gives CDR1 SGHTA, CDR2 FQGTGA. CDR3 residues: CASSLDYDNGGYTF. The CDR3 DNA sequence: TGTGCCAGCAGCTTAGACTACGACAACGGTGGCTACACCTTC.

V usage is TRBV28 and J usage is TRBJ1-5, with 9 bases identical to TRBD1. Germline CDR1 and CDR2: MDHEN and SYDVKM. The CDR3 is 15 residues long. Trimming removed 10 bases from V and 8 bases from J; junction bases left unmatched: 15. The CDR3 DNA sequence: TGTGCCACCATCGTACCGACAGGGGGAAGAAAGCCCCAGCATTTT. Translating it yields CATIVPTGGRKPQHF.

This clone showed up just a few times. The V and J genes are TRBV19 and TRBJ2-1; D gene ambiguous. The V gene lost 5 bases and the J gene lost 7 bases, with 6 bases spanning the gap. Germline CDR1 reads LNHDA; CDR2 reads SQIVND (reference sequence). This CDR3 has 11 amino acids. CDR3 in DNA: TGTGCCAGTAGTGATCGAAATGAGCAGTTCTTC. Protein product: CASSDRNEQFF.

The gene calls are TRBV27 and TRBJ2-5; TRBD1 might be the D (6 bases). Between the trimmed V and J ends, which lost 8 bases and 4 bases, there was a span of 17 bases. CDR3 size: 14 residues. Per the germline V gene, CDR1 is MNHEY and CDR2 is SMNVEV (reference sequence). CDR3 sequence reads: CASGPLNRVETQYF. DNA of the CDR3: TGTGCCAGCGGCCCGCTGAACAGGGTAGAGACCCAGTACTTC.

This clone was found a few times. J is TRBJ1-1 and V is TRBV5-6, with a possible D match to TRBD1 (5 bases). This CDR3 has 17 amino acids. Trimming took off 5 bases at V and 1 base at J, with 21 bases between the two ends. The germline CDR1 and CDR2 sequences are SGHDT and YYEEEE. CDR3 bases: TGTGCCAGCAGTTCTTCCTCCCGTGGGACTTGGAACACTGAAGCTTTCTTT. Protein sequence: CASSSSSRGTWNTEAFF.

This clone has more than one count but fewer than ten. This chain joins TRBV7-6 and TRBJ1-4; possible D gene TRBD1, 5 bases. Trimming shortened V by 0 bases and J by 0 bases, and 8 bases separated the two germline ends. Looked up from germline, CDR1 is SGHVS and CDR2 is FNYEAQ. The CDR3 has 16 residues. This CDR3 is CASSLATAPTNEKLFF. The CDR3 DNA reads TGTGCCAGCAGCTTAGCGACAGCCCCAACTAATGAAAAACTGTTTTTT. Full variable domain (rest looked up from reference TRBV7-6 and TRBJ1-4): GAGVSQSPRYKVTKRGQDVALRCDPISGHVSLYWYRQALGQGPEFLTYFNYEAQQDKSGLPNDRFSAERPEGSISTLTIQRTEQRDSAMYRCASSLATAPTNEKLFFGSGTQLSVL.

The chain carries TRBV6-1 and TRBJ1-6; the D gene is possibly TRBD1 (5 bases). This CDR3 has 15 amino acids. Deletions cut 4 bases from V and 7 bases from J, with 14 bases between. CDR1 and CDR2 from the germline V gene are MNHNS and SASEGT. The CDR3 DNA reads TGTGCCAGCAGTGTTGCAGGGACCTTAAATTCACCCCTCCACTTT. Translation gives CASSVAGTLNSPLHF.

This clone was counted at least ten times. This sequence joins TRBV7-2 and TRBJ2-1, with D maybe TRBD2 (6 bases). Looked up from germline, CDR1 is SGHTA and CDR2 is FQGNSA. The CDR3 is made up of 16 amino acids. V gave up 4 bases and J gave up 4 bases, with 17 bases separating them. The CDR3 region is CASSSAGTHVYNEQFF. The CDR3 DNA is TGTGCCAGCAGCTCTGCCGGGACTCACGTTTACAATGAGCAGTTCTTC.